The text below deals with one T cell receptor beta chain. Its antigen remains unidentified. Deletions cut 2 bases from V and 3 bases from J, with 5 bases between. The CDR3 is 13 amino acids. Germline CDR1 reads SGHNT; CDR2 reads YENEEA. This sample was included in a study of cytomegalovirus exposure and HLA in healthy donors. Overall study results and limits: A reported reduction in N-insertions relative to the roughly 700-donor mean was seen in an Asian-associated ancestry cluster in a later analysis. HLA alleles were associated with 15,000 to 20,000 TCR beta sequences in a later analysis at 0.05 false discovery rate. Later analysis identified a missense DCLRE1C variant that was linked to TCR beta V- and J-gene trimming.

The PCR made use of 60 Vbeta and 13 Jbeta primers. Profiling relied on immunoSEQ multiplex PCR, and the TCRdb table lists in-frame clones only, not all of them. The table has some 150,000 clones, about four fifths seen once. The V and J genes are TRBV11-3 and TRBJ2-1; D ambiguous. Material: PBMCs. This receptor was identified in a young man in good health and CMV-seronegative. The CDR3 here is CASSLNSYNEQFF. CDR3 in DNA: TGTGCCAGCAGCTTAAACAGCTACAATGAGCAGTTCTTC.